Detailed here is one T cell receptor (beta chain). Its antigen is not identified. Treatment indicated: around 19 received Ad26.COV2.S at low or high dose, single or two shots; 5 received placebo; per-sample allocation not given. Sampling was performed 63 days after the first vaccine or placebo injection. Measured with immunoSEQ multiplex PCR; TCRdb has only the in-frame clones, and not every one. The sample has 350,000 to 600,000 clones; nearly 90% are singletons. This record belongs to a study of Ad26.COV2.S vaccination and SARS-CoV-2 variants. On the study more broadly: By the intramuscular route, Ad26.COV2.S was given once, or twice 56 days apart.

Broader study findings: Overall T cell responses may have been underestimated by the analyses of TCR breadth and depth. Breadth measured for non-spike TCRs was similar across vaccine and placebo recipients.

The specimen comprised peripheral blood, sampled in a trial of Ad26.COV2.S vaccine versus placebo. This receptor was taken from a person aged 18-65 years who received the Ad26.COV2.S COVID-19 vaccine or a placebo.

Here the CDR3 reads CASKAGAYNEQFF. As DNA, the CDR3 is TGTGCCAGCAAGGCGGGAGCCTACAATGAGCAGTTCTTC. The chain has TRBV12-3 or TRBV12-4 and TRBJ2-1; TRBD2 aligns across 7 bases. V was pared by 7 bases and J by 2 bases, with 2 bases of the junction left unmatched. There are 13 residues in the CDR3.